This T cell receptor beta chain is drawn from a study of T cell changes during pregnancy in multiple sclerosis (dated by TCRdb to between 2018 and 2020). At the level of the whole study: The study examined how the T cell repertoire changed over the course of pregnancy in women with multiple sclerosis.

CDR1 and CDR2 (ENHRY, SYGVKD) derive from the germline V gene. The CDR3 sequence holds 16 residues, the cysteine and phenylalanine included. Of all the DNA, just the CDR3 is kept, 48 bases in frame from base 1. Deletion took 4 bases off V and 0 bases off J, with a span of 13 bases between the germline ends. Library construction relied on the immunoSEQ multiplex PCR assay. In its TCRdb copy, this immuneACCESS table keeps in-frame sequences only and misses some clones. Where compared with another copy, unresolved V genes explain less than half of these, and the others have no known cause. Recorded for this sample are over 80,000 clones; over 75% of them occurred a single time. Together, the top ten hold just over 0.75% of the sample. About this clone: It has no known antigen specificity. Base qualities are missing; no much larger clone stands one base away.

In this chain, TRBV10-3 is recombined with TRBJ2-1, with a tentative D gene TRBD2 over 6 matching bases. The clonotype was recovered from a female donor in good health, enrolled as a control in a pregnancy study. Here the sequenced sample was peripheral blood, taken in the second trimester of pregnancy. The CDR3 has the sequence CAISGLSGSSYNEQFF. The DNA sequence reads TGTGCCATCAGTGGCCTTAGCGGAAGCTCCTACAATGAGCAGTTCTTC.